A selection of T cell receptor beta chains follows, all from one sample in a study of blood T cells in healthy people across ages. TCRdb passed the 5' RACE reads through MiXCR, listing each CDR3 protein once. The sample records around 500,000 distinct CDR3 sequences, around half being singletons. Material: blood. The receptor source for this set is a man older than 75 in good health. Each CDR3 is given with its conserved first and last residue. The order of the fields is clone size, V gene, CDR3 protein. For some rows the clone size is stated as once, few or many, or as a class when expanded; others skip it.

few	TRBV29-1	CSVEETGSRYEQYF
.	TRBV5-1	CASSLDGNNYGYTF
few	TRBV20-1	CSARVKLGTGGRYEQYF
.	TRBV20-1	CSARDKSLAVNTGELFF
.	TRBV5-1	CASSHEGVGNSPLHF
many	TRBV6-5	CASSYSNGGGEKLFF
.	TRBV20-1	CSARDPFRGSTDTQYF
.	TRBV12-3/TRBV12-4	CASRILAGGHTGELFF
few	TRBV12-3/TRBV12-4	CASSARNTEAFF
.	TRBV6-2/TRBV6-3	CASPIGRDRGFNEQFF
once	TRBV3-1	CASSQGPHRGAEAFF
.	TRBV7-2	CASSPGTQNTEAFF
few	TRBV5-1	CASSLEDRATDTQYF
once	TRBV5-1	CASSVRQGRDEQYF
.	TRBV14	CASSLTEAKNSQYF
.	TRBV20-1	CNPRREASGVYEQYF
few	TRBV29-1	CSVEFRGNTEAFF
.	TRBV20-1	CSAKGQGFLYNEQYF
few	TRBV12-3/TRBV12-4	CASSFLENGQATYEQYF
.	TRBV12-3/TRBV12-4	CSTWLLGQGNYGYTF
.	TRBV6-6	CASSGPGQDLTDTQYF
few	TRBV20-1	CSAPSGSDQETQYF
.	TRBV6-6	CVSSFRPGRANQPQHF
few	TRBV7-9	CASSFQGGTYYNEQFF
few	TRBV7-2	CASSRTHPSYNEQFF
.	TRBV7-8	CASSLRPDALTQYF
.	TRBV12-3/TRBV12-4	CASSRDRNYNEQFF
few	TRBV7-3	CASRQSTNTEAFF
.	TRBV3-1	CASSQEGSGQPQHF
.	TRBV5-1	CASSSSGPGDYGYTF
.	TRBV27	CASSLGQSYEQFF
few	TRBV7-2	CASSPQTGSNYGYTF